This TCR beta chain was recovered during a study of cytomegalovirus exposure and HLA in healthy donors. CDR3 length: 15 residues. With 0 bases removed from V and 7 bases from J, the gap between germline ends came to 16 bases. Germline CDR1 reads SGHRS; CDR2 reads YFSETQ. PCR employed 60 Vbeta and 13 Jbeta primers. Only in-frame clones appear in the TCRdb table, and some are missing; sequencing was by immunoSEQ multiplex PCR. This sample has some 120,000 clones; roughly four fifths occur once, and the top ten carry approximately 5.4%. The clonotype was recovered from a woman aged 50 to 60 in good health and CMV-seropositive. Sequenced: PBMCs. The chain is built from TRBV5-1 and TRBJ2-5; the D gene is possibly TRBD1 (5 bases). The CDR3 DNA follows: TGCGCCAGCAGCTTGGAAACAGGTGCCCCAGGGACCCAGTACTTC. As protein: CASSLETGAPGTQYF. The complete variable domain, with remaining parts taken from reference TRBV5-1 and TRBJ2-5, reads KAGVTQTPRYLIKTRGQQVTLSCSPISGHRSVSWYQQTPGQGLQFLFEYFSETQRNKGNFPGRFSGRQFSNSRSEMNVSTLELGDSALYLCASSLETGAPGTQYFGPGTRLLVL.